The 15 T cell receptor beta chains in this list originate from one sample, sequenced in a study of OX40 agonist ivuxolimab in advanced cancers. Assay: immunoSEQ multiplex PCR; the TCRdb copy retains only in-frame clones and omits some. The table lists around 77,000 clones, 85% to 90% of them singletons. The specimen comprised CD4+ or CD8+ T cells sorted from blood, sampled in a trial of the OX40 agonist ivuxolimab. These receptors were obtained from an adult with an advanced solid tumor such as melanoma, head and neck, liver or kidney cancer.

This sequence joins TRBV27 and TRBJ2-6; unclear D gene. The CDR3 is 14 residues long. The V end was cut by 9 bases, the J end by 0 bases, with 9 bases between. Looked up from germline, CDR1 is MNHEY and CDR2 is SMNVEV (reference sequence). CDR3: CASMSVSGANVLTF. The CDR3 coding sequence is TGTGCCAGTATGTCGGTCTCTGGGGCCAACGTCCTGACTTTC.

This chain uses TRBV30 with TRBJ2-7; D ambiguous. Germline V CDR1 and CDR2: GTSNPN, SVGIG (reference sequence). Trimming shortened V by 0 bases and J by 7 bases, and 13 bases separated the two germline ends. This CDR3 is built from 13 residues. For the CDR3, the DNA is TGTGCCTGGAGTGTATATCATTCGGGTGAGCAGTACTTC. Its protein product is CAWSVYHSGEQYF.

This clone was observed a handful of times. The genes are TRBV5-6 and TRBJ2-3, with 10 bases matching TRBD1. The V and J ends lost 6 bases and 4 bases, in that order; junction bases with no gene match: 8. The germline V gene encodes CDR1 SGHDT and CDR2 YYEEEE. The CDR3 is 15 amino acids. CDR3: CASIIGDRGPDTQYF. CDR3 bases: TGTGCCAGCATTATTGGGGACAGGGGTCCAGATACGCAGTATTTT.

This sequence joins TRBV4-2 and TRBJ2-2, with D possibly matching TRBD2 (5 bases). V shed 7 bases and J shed 10 bases, with 13 bases lying between them. The CDR3 is made up of 12 amino acids. CDR1 is LGHNA, CDR2 YNFKEQ, per germline. The DNA for the CDR3 is TGTGCCAGCACCCGGGAAGCTAAGGAGCTGTTTTTT. It yields the protein CASTREAKELFF.

The chain employs TRBV30 and TRBJ2-7; D not certain. Trimming removed 0 bases from V and 2 bases from J, with 5 bases in between. Germline CDR1 GTSNPN, CDR2 SVGIG (reference sequence). The CDR3 consists of 12 residues. The CDR3 region has the DNA TGTGCCTGGAGTGTTGGGCCCTACGAGCAGTACTTC. It encodes CAWSVGPYEQYF.

The V gene is TRBV19, the J gene TRBJ2-2; possible D gene TRBD1, 6 bases. V was clipped by 4 bases and J by 0 bases, with 12 bases between them. Per germline, CDR1 LNHDA and CDR2 SQIVND (reference sequence). This CDR3 region has 16 residues. The CDR3 region has the DNA TGTGCCAGTAGTAATGGACAGTCCGCGAACACCGGGGAGCTGTTTTTT. It specifies CASSNGQSANTGELFF.

The gene calls are TRBV30 and TRBJ1-1, with D perhaps matching TRBD1 (6 bases). Germline lookup yields CDR1 GTSNPN and CDR2 SVGIG (reference sequence). The CDR3 runs 12 residues. V lost 4 bases and J 0 bases, leaving 6 bases between the germline ends. The chain's CDR3 is CAWTGVNTEAFF. The CDR3 DNA sequence: TGTGCCTGGACAGGGGTGAACACTGAAGCTTTCTTT.

The count of this clone is one. This sequence joins TRBV27 and TRBJ1-4; the D is unclear. With 2 bases removed from V and 5 bases from J, the gap between germline ends came to 9 bases. CDR1 MNHEY and CDR2 SMNVEV come from the germline V gene (reference sequence). CDR3 length: 14 amino acids. The CDR3 spells CASSLIGANEKLFF. Here the CDR3 DNA reads TGTGCCAGCAGTTTAATAGGAGCGAATGAAAAACTGTTTTTT.

This sequence joins TRBV18 and TRBJ2-3, with D uncertain. The CDR3 is 15 amino acids. In germline, CDR1 is KGHSH, CDR2 LQKENI. V was shortened by 3 bases and J by 1 base, with 11 bases between the two germline ends. As DNA, the CDR3 is TGTGCCAGCTCACCGTCCCCGGTGGGCACAGATACGCAGTATTTT. It specifies CASSPSPVGTDTQYF.

This chain joins TRBV7-2 and TRBJ2-7; D not resolved. Germline V lookup: CDR1 SGHTA, CDR2 FQGNSA. The V gene lost 5 bases and the J gene lost 4 bases, with 12 bases spanning the gap. This CDR3 has 13 amino acids. The CDR3 DNA sequence: TGTGCCAGCAGCCCACGGGCCGGATACGAGCAGTACTTC. Its translation is CASSPRAGYEQYF.

The V call is TRBV6-6, the J call TRBJ2-7; D gene ambiguous. CDR1 is MNHNY, CDR2 SVGAGI, per germline (reference sequence). There are 13 residues in the CDR3. Trimming removed 5 bases at V and 2 bases at J, with 10 bases between. This CDR3 is CASSTLETYEQYF. CDR3 nucleotide sequence: TGTGCCAGCAGTACCCTGGAGACCTACGAGCAGTACTTC.

This chain links TRBV10-2 with TRBJ1-2; D uncertain. There are 13 residues in the CDR3. Trimming took 3 bases from V and 4 from J, leaving 9 bases between them. Germline V CDR1 and CDR2: WSHSY, SAAADI. CDR3 loop: CASSDPGIYGYTF. CDR3 bases: TGCGCCAGCAGTGACCCGGGAATCTATGGCTACACCTTC.

The gene calls are TRBV6-1 and TRBJ1-2; no firm D call. The germline V gene encodes CDR1 MNHNS and CDR2 SASEGT. The CDR3 sequence is 15 residues long. V was pared by 6 bases and J by 7 bases, with 21 bases between. The CDR3, as DNA: TGTGCCAGCAGAGCTACCTCCATGGCAGGACGTGGCTACACCTTC. Protein: CASRATSMAGRGYTF.

V and J are TRBV30 and TRBJ2-2; TRBD1 matches at 8 bases. V lost 4 bases to trimming and J lost 4 bases; unmatched junction nucleotides: 14. CDR3 length: 17 amino acids. Germline CDR1 reads GTSNPN; CDR2 reads SVGIG (reference sequence). CDR3 in amino acids: CAWKSRQGFAGTGELFF. In DNA form, the CDR3 reads TGTGCCTGGAAGTCGAGACAGGGGTTTGCTGGCACCGGGGAGCTGTTTTTT.

The genes are TRBV6-5 and TRBJ1-1; D may be TRBD1 (5 bases). The CDR3 is made up of 14 amino acids. Germline lookup yields CDR1 MNHEY and CDR2 SVGAGI. V gave up 6 bases and J gave up 4 bases, with 15 bases separating them. The CDR3 coding sequence is TGTGCCAGCAGCCAGGTCGGGGGGGGCACTGAAGCTTTCTTT. Translating it yields CASSQVGGGTEAFF.